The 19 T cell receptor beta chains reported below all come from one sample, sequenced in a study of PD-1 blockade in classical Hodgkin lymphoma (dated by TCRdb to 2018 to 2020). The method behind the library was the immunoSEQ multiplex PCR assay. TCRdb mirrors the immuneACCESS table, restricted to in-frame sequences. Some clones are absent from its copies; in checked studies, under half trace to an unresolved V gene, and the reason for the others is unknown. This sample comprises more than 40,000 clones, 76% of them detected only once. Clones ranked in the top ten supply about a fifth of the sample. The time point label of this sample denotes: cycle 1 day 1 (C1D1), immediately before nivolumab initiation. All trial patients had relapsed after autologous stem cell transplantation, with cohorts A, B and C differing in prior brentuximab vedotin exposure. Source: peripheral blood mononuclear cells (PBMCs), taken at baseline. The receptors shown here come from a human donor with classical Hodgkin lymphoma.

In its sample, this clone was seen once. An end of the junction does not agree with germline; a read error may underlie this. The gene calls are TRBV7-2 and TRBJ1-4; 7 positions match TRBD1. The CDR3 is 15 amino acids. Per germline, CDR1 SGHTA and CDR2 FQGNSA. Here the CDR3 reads CASSSRDSLNERLFF. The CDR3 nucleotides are TGTGCCAGCAGCTCCCGGGACAGCCTTAATGAAAGACTGTTTTTT.

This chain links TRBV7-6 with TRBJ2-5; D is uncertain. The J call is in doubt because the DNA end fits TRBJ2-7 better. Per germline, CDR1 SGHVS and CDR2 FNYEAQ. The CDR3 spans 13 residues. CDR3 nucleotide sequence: TGTGCCAGCAGCTTAGCTCCGACCTACGAGCAGTACTTC. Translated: CASSLAPTYEQYF.

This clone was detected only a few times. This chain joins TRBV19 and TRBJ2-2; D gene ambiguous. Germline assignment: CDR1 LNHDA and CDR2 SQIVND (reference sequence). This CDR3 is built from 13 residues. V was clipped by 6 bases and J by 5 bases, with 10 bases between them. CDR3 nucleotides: TGTGCCAGTAGCTTGTTACCTACCGGGGAGCTGTTTTTT. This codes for CASSLLPTGELFF.

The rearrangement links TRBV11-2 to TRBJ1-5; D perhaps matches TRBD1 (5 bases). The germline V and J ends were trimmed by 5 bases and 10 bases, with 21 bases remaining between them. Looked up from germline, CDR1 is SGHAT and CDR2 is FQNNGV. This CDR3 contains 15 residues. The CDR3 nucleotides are TGTGCCAGCAGCCTAAAGAGCGGGGGGGATTTTCCCCAGCATTTT. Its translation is CASSLKSGGDFPQHF.

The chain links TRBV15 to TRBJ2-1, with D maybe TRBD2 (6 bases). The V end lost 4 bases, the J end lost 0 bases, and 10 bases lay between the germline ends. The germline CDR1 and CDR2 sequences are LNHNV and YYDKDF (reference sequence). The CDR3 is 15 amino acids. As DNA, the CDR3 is TGTGCCACCAGCATTTTAGCGGACTCCTACAATGAGCAGTTCTTC. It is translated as CATSILADSYNEQFF. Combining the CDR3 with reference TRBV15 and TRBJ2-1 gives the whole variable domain DAMVIQNPRYQVTQFGKPVTLSCSQTLNHNVMYWYQQKSSQAPKLLFHYYDKDFNNEADTPDNFQSRRPNTSFCFLDIRSPGLGDTAMYLCATSILADSYNEQFFGPGTRLTVL.

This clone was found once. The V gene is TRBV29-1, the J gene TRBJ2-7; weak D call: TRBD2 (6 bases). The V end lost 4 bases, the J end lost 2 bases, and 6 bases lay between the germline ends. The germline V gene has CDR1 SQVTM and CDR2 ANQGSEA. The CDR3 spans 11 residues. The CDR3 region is CSVVAAYEQYF. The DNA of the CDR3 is TGCAGCGTTGTAGCGGCCTACGAGCAGTACTTC.

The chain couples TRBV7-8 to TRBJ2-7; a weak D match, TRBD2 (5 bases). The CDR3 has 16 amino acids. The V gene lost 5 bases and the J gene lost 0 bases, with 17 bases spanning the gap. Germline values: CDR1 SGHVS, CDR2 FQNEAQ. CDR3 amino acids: CASSPGYRDLSYEQYF. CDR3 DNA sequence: TGTGCCAGCAGCCCCGGATATCGGGATCTCTCCTACGAGCAGTACTTC.

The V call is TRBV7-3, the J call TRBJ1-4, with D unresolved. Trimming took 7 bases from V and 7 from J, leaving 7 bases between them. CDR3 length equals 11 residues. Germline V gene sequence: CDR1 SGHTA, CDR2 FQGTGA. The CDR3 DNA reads TGTGCCAGCAAAGACGGTGAAAAACTGTTTTTT. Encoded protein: CASKDGEKLFF.

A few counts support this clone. CDR3 in amino acids: CSVDRGMEAFF. The CDR3 DNA is TGCAGCGTTGATCGGGGGATGGAAGCTTTCTTT. V usage is TRBV29-1 and J usage is TRBJ1-1; possibly TRBD1 for D (5 bases). Germline V gene data show CDR1 as SQVTM and CDR2 as ANQGSEA. Trimming cost V 3 bases and J 8 bases, with 10 bases left between them. There are 11 residues in the CDR3.

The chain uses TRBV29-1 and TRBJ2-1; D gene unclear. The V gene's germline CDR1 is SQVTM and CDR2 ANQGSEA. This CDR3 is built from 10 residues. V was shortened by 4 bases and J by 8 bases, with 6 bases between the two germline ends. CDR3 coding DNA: TGCAGCGTTGTAGGCTATGAGCAGTTCTTC. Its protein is CSVVGYEQFF.

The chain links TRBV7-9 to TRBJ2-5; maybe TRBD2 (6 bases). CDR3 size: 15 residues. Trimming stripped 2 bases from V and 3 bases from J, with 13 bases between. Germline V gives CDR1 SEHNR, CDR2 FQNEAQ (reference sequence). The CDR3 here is CASSLFGASEETQYF. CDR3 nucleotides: TGTGCCAGCAGCTTATTTGGGGCTAGCGAAGAGACCCAGTACTTC.

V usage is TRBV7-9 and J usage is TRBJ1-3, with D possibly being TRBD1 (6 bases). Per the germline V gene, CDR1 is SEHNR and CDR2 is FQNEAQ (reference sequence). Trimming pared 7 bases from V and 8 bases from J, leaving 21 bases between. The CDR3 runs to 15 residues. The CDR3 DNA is TGTGCCAGCACCTCCCCGCGGACAGTGTTGGACACCATATATTTT. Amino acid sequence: CASTSPRTVLDTIYF.

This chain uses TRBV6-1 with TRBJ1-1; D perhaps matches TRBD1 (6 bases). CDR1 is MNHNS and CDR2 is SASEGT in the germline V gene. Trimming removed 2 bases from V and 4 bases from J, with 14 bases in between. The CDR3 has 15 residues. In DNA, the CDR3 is TGTGCCAGCAGTGAACAGAACAGGGCCGGCACTGAAGCTTTCTTT. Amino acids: CASSEQNRAGTEAFF.

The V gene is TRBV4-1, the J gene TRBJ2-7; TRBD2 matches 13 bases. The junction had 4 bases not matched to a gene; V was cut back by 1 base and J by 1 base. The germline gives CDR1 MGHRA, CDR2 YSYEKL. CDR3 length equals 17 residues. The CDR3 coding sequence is TGCGCCAGCAGCCAAGGGGGGACTAGCGGGGTTTCCTACGAGCAGTACTTC. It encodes CASSQGGTSGVSYEQYF.

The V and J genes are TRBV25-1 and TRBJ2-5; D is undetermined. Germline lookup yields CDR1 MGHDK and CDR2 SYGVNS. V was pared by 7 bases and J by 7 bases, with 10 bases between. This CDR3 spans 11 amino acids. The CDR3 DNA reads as TGTGCCAGCACACAGTCTGGGACCCAGTACTTC. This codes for CASTQSGTQYF. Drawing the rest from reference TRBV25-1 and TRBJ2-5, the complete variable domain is EADIYQTPRYLVIGTGKKITLECSQTMGHDKMYWYQQDPGMELHLIHYSYGVNSTEKGDLSSESTVSRIRTEHFPLTLESARPSHTSQYLCASTQSGTQYFGPGTRLLVL.

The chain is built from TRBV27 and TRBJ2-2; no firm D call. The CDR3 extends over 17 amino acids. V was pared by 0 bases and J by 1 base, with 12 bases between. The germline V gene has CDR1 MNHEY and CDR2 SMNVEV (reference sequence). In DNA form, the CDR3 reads TGTGCCAGCAGTTTATCGAAGTGGACGGGGAACACCGGGGAGCTGTTTTTT. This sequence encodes CASSLSKWTGNTGELFF.

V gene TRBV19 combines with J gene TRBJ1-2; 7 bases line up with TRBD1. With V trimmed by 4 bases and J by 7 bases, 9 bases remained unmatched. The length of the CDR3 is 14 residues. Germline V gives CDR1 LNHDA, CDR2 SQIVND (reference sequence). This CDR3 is CASSTQRGLGGYTF. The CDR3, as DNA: TGTGCCAGTAGTACGCAGAGGGGGCTAGGTGGCTACACCTTC.

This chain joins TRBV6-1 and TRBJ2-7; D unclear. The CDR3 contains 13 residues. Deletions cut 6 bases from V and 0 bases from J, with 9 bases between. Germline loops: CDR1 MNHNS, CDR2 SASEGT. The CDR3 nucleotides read TGTGCCAGCAGCCTTATAAGCTCCTACGAGCAGTACTTC. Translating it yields CASSLISSYEQYF.

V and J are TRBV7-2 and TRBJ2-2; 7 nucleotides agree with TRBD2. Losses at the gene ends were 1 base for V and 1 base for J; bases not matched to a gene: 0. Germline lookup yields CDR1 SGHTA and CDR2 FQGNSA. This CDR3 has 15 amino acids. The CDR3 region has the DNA TGTGCCAGCAGCTTAGGCGGGGGGAACACCGGGGAGCTGTTTTTT. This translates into CASSLGGGNTGELFF.